The 11 T cell receptor beta chains presented below share a single source sample, sequenced in a study of T cell repertoires in cytomegalovirus infection. TCRdb used MiXCR to reprocess the reads, holding one entry per CDR3 protein. The sample includes more than 150,000 distinct CDR3 sequences, under 30% of them seen just once. Sequencing input: PBMCs. The receptors come from a human donor in good health (CMV status not recorded). Some clones in this sample may be carry-over from other donors' samples.

In this sample, this clonotype turned up a few times. The chain combines TRBV6-1 with TRBJ1-3; D remains unclear. V lost 1 base to trimming and J lost 4 bases, with 8 bases between them. CDR1 is MNHNS, CDR2 SASEGT, per germline. The CDR3 is 14 residues long. The CDR3 protein is CASSEDWQGNTIYF. CDR3 nucleotides: TGTGCCAGCAGTGAAGACTGGCAGGGAAACACCATATATTTT.

This clonotype was seen just once. The genes are TRBV6-1 and TRBJ1-1, with 8 bases aligning to TRBD1. V shed 5 bases, J shed 1 base, and the junction held 6 bases outside the gene matches. CDR3 length: 15 residues. The germline gives CDR1 MNHNS, CDR2 SASEGT. CDR3 amino acids: CASSLTTGANTEAFF. The CDR3 nucleotides read TGTGCCAGCAGTTTAACGACAGGGGCGAACACTGAAGCTTTCTTT.

This clonotype was detected a few times. The rearrangement links TRBV5-1 to TRBJ1-3, with TRBD1 matching 8 bases. Germline CDR1 reads SGHRS; CDR2 reads YFSETQ. J lost 1 base, V lost 4 bases, and 7 bases had no gene match. The CDR3 is made up of 16 amino acids. CDR3 bases: TGCGCCAGCAGCCATGGACAGGGATCATCTGGAAACACCATATATTTT. It is translated as CASSHGQGSSGNTIYF.

Comments on this clonotype: A much larger clone lies one base from this, so it may be a read error. The chain joins TRBV7-2 to TRBJ1-1; D is uncertain. V was pared by 7 bases and J by 2 bases, with 14 bases between. Per the germline V gene, CDR1 is SGHTA and CDR2 is FQGNSA. The CDR3 contains 14 residues. Here the CDR3 DNA reads TGTGCCAGCACGGTAAGTCGTATCAACACTGAAGCTTTCTTT. Translating gives CASTVSRINTEAFF.

The chain employs TRBV14 and TRBJ2-7; D not resolved. Germline V CDR1 and CDR2: SGHDN, FVKESK. V was pared by 1 base and J by 2 bases, with 6 bases between. The CDR3 has 13 amino acids. The CDR3 protein is CASSQGPTYEQYF. The CDR3 DNA reads as TGTGCCAGCAGCCAAGGACCTACCTACGAGCAGTACTTC.

This clonotype was recorded a few times. This chain uses TRBV12-3 or TRBV12-4 with TRBJ2-7; D gene ambiguous. The V gene lost 6 bases and the J gene lost 5 bases, with 17 bases spanning the gap. The CDR3 is 14 amino acids. The CDR3 is CASSPPEDPHEQYF. CDR3 coding DNA: TGTGCCAGCAGCCCCCCCGAGGACCCCCACGAGCAGTACTTC.

The chain combines TRBV7-6 with TRBJ2-6, with D possibly matching TRBD2 (5 bases). The V gene lost 1 base and the J gene lost 0 bases, with 16 bases spanning the gap. Germline values: CDR1 SGHVS, CDR2 FNYEAQ. The CDR3 has 19 amino acids. CDR3 sequence reads: CASSLGGLGGFSGANVLTF. CDR3 DNA: TGTGCCAGCAGCTTAGGCGGGCTTGGCGGATTCTCTGGGGCCAACGTCCTGACTTTC.

V usage is TRBV4-1 and J usage is TRBJ2-3; no clear D gene. Germline values: CDR1 MGHRA, CDR2 YSYEKL. Trimming pared 3 bases from V and 6 bases from J, leaving 10 bases between. The CDR3 spans 13 residues. CDR3 nucleotides: TGCGCCAGCAGCCAGTTGTATCCGGATACGCAGTATTTT. It codes for CASSQLYPDTQYF.

This clonotype was picked up one time. V usage is TRBV2 and J usage is TRBJ2-2; perhaps D is TRBD1 or TRBD2 (5 bases each). CDR1 and CDR2 from the germline V gene are SNHLY and FYNNEI. The germline V and J ends were trimmed by 8 bases and 2 bases, with 9 bases remaining between them. This CDR3 is built from 13 residues. This CDR3 is CASRDGNTGELFF. CDR3 coding DNA: TGTGCCAGCCGGGACGGAAACACCGGGGAGCTGTTTTTT.

The rearrangement links TRBV7-2 to TRBJ2-7; D uncertain. The V gene's germline CDR1 is SGHTA and CDR2 FQGNSA. This CDR3 is built from 15 residues. Trimming removed 1 base from V and 1 base from J, with 11 bases in between. The CDR3 spells CASSLVVLSSYEQYF. The CDR3 DNA reads as TGTGCCAGCAGCTTAGTTGTACTTAGTTCCTACGAGCAGTACTTC. The full variable domain, its missing parts supplied by reference TRBV7-2 and TRBJ2-7, is GAGVSQSPSNKVTEKGKDVELRCDPISGHTALYWYRQSLGQGLEFLIYFQGNSAPDKSGLPSDRFSAERTGGSVSTLTIQRTQQEDSAVYLCASSLVVLSSYEQYFGPGTRLTVT.

Remarks on this clonotype: Sequence at one end of the junction differs from germline and may be a read error. This rearrangement joins TRBV7-7 to TRBJ2-5; possible D gene TRBD1, 5 bases. The CDR3 runs 14 residues. Looked up from germline, CDR1 is SSHAT and CDR2 is FNYEAQ (reference sequence). The CDR3 sequence: CASSPHGRGETQYF. Written as DNA, the CDR3 is TGTGCTAGCAGCCCCCACGGAAGGGGAGAGACCCAGTACTTC.